This is a list of T cell receptor beta chains from one sample in a study of shared clonotypes between healthy human individuals. The assay was immunoSEQ multiplex PCR, and TCRdb's table has in-frame clones only and misses some. The sample consists of some 2,100,000 clones, around 93% of them appearing once. What was sequenced was naive CD8+ T cells from PBMCs. These receptors were collected from a man aged 18 to 35 in good health. Some clones in this sample may be carry-over from other donors' samples. CDR3s include the opening cysteine and the closing phenylalanine or tryptophan. A D gene is named only where the DNA matches it firmly. Clone size is stated in some rows and not others, as once, few, many or a class when expanded.

abundance: NA
d_gene: NA
v_gene: TRBV7-6
j_gene: TRBJ1-1
CDR3nt: TGTGCCAGCAGGGCAGGGGTGAACACTGAAGCTTTCTTT
CDR3aa: CASRAGVNTEAFF

abundance: NA
d_gene: TRBD2
v_gene: TRBV5-1
j_gene: TRBJ2-3
CDR3nt: TGCGCCAGCAGCACCTCGGGACTAGCGGGGAGTTCTACCACAGATACGCAGTATTTT
CDR3aa: CASSTSGLAGSSTTDTQYF

abundance: NA
d_gene: NA
v_gene: TRBV27
j_gene: TRBJ2-5
CDR3nt: TGTGCCAGCAGTTTATCGGCGGGGACCAACCAAGAGACCCAGTACTTC
CDR3aa: CASSLSAGTNQETQYF

abundance: NA
d_gene: TRBD1
v_gene: TRBV15
j_gene: TRBJ2-2
CDR3nt: TGTGCCACCAGCGACGGACAGGCCAACACCGGGGAGCTGTTTTTT
CDR3aa: CATSDGQANTGELFF

abundance: NA
d_gene: NA
v_gene: TRBV9
j_gene: TRBJ2-7
CDR3nt: TGTGCCAGCAGCGTAGAGGGTTGGATCGGGGACGAGCAGTACTTC
CDR3aa: CASSVEGWIGDEQYF

abundance: NA
d_gene: TRBD2
v_gene: TRBV9
j_gene: TRBJ2-5
CDR3nt: TGTGCCAGCAGCGTAGCGGGACTAGCGCTCAACGGTGGAGAGACCCAGTACTTC
CDR3aa: CASSVAGLALNGGETQYF

abundance: NA
d_gene: NA
v_gene: TRBV2
j_gene: TRBJ2-7
CDR3nt: TGTGCCAGCAGTGAAGGGAGGGCTTACGAGCAGTACTTC
CDR3aa: CASSEGRAYEQYF

abundance: NA
d_gene: TRBD1
v_gene: TRBV15
j_gene: TRBJ1-2
CDR3nt: TGTGCCACCAGCAGGATCAGGGACAGTTACACCTTC
CDR3aa: CATSRIRDSYTF

abundance: NA
d_gene: NA
v_gene: TRBV9
j_gene: TRBJ2-7
CDR3nt: TGTGCCAGCAGCCCCCGCTCCAACTACGAGCAGTACTTC
CDR3aa: CASSPRSNYEQYF

abundance: NA
d_gene: NA
v_gene: TRBV15
j_gene: TRBJ1-1
CDR3nt: TGTGCCACCAGCAGAGTTCCTAGGAAGAACACTGAAGCTTTCTTT
CDR3aa: CATSRVPRKNTEAFF

abundance: NA
d_gene: NA
v_gene: TRBV9
j_gene: TRBJ2-3
CDR3nt: TGTGCCAGCAGCCCGAAGGGCCGGTCGGGGCCCACAGATACGCAGTATTTT
CDR3aa: CASSPKGRSGPTDTQYF

abundance: NA
d_gene: TRBD2
v_gene: TRBV27
j_gene: TRBJ2-7
CDR3nt: TGTGCCAGCGGGAGGATGAGCGGGACTATCGAGCAGTACTTC
CDR3aa: CASGRMSGTIEQYF

abundance: NA
d_gene: NA
v_gene: TRBV27
j_gene: TRBJ2-1
CDR3nt: TGTGCCAGCAGCCCCTCGGAGGGCCCCTACAATGAGCAGTTCTTC
CDR3aa: CASSPSEGPYNEQFF

abundance: once
d_gene: NA
v_gene: TRBV4-2
j_gene: TRBJ1-2
CDR3nt: TGTGCCAGCAGCTCTGGACAGATTCAAACCAGCTATGGCTACACCTTC
CDR3aa: CASSSGQIQTSYGYTF

abundance: NA
d_gene: NA
v_gene: TRBV7-9
j_gene: TRBJ2-5
CDR3nt: TGTGCCAGCAGCTTCCCAAGGGGGTACCAAGAGACCCAGTACTTC
CDR3aa: CASSFPRGYQETQYF

abundance: NA
d_gene: NA
v_gene: TRBV28
j_gene: TRBJ1-1
CDR3nt: TGTGCCAGCAGTTTTGGGGAAGGGGCCACTGAAGCTTTCTTT
CDR3aa: CASSFGEGATEAFF

abundance: NA
d_gene: NA
v_gene: TRBV4-1
j_gene: TRBJ1-1
CDR3nt: TGCGCCAGCAGCCAGGATCAGAGACACACTGAAGCTTTCTTT
CDR3aa: CASSQDQRHTEAFF

abundance: NA
d_gene: TRBD1
v_gene: TRBV27
j_gene: TRBJ2-3
CDR3nt: TGTGCCAGCAGTTTACTGCTGGGACAGGGCGCAGATACGCAGTATTTT
CDR3aa: CASSLLLGQGADTQYF

abundance: NA
d_gene: TRBD2
v_gene: TRBV7-2
j_gene: TRBJ2-4
CDR3nt: TGTGCCAGCAGCTCGCTAGCGGACCTAGCCAAAAACATTCAGTACTTC
CDR3aa: CASSSLADLAKNIQYF

abundance: NA
d_gene: TRBD1
v_gene: TRBV11-2
j_gene: TRBJ2-4
CDR3nt: TGTGCCAGCAGGGGACAGGGCCCCGTTCAGTACTTC
CDR3aa: CASRGQGPVQYF

abundance: NA
d_gene: NA
v_gene: TRBV6-6
j_gene: TRBJ2-3
CDR3nt: TGTGCCAGCAGGTCGACAGATCATAGCACAGATACGCAGTATTTT
CDR3aa: CASRSTDHSTDTQYF

abundance: NA
d_gene: TRBD2
v_gene: TRBV28
j_gene: TRBJ2-3
CDR3nt: TGTGCCAGCAGTTCCCCAAGGACTAGTATTAGCGCAGATACGCAGTATTTT
CDR3aa: CASSSPRTSISADTQYF

abundance: NA
d_gene: NA
v_gene: TRBV14
j_gene: TRBJ1-1
CDR3nt: TGTGCCAGCAGCGGTCGCTTCGGGGAGTCTGCAAACACTGAAGCTTTCTTT
CDR3aa: CASSGRFGESANTEAFF

abundance: NA
d_gene: TRBD1
v_gene: TRBV28
j_gene: TRBJ2-7
CDR3nt: TGTGCCAGCGGCTACGGGACAGGGGGTTTCAATATCCACGAGCAGTACTTC
CDR3aa: CASGYGTGGFNIHEQYF

abundance: once
d_gene: TRBD2
v_gene: TRBV27
j_gene: TRBJ2-7
CDR3nt: TGTGCCAGCAGTTTTGACGGCGGGAGCTACGAGCAGTACTTC
CDR3aa: CASSFDGGSYEQYF

abundance: NA
d_gene: NA
v_gene: TRBV10-1
j_gene: TRBJ1-2
CDR3nt: TGCGCCAGCAGTGATACAGCTAACTATGGCTACACCTTC
CDR3aa: CASSDTANYGYTF

abundance: once
d_gene: NA
v_gene: TRBV14
j_gene: TRBJ1-1
CDR3nt: TGTGCCAGCAGCCAAGATGCGGGGGGTCGGACTGAAGCTTTCTTT
CDR3aa: CASSQDAGGRTEAFF

abundance: NA
d_gene: TRBD1
v_gene: TRBV11-3
j_gene: TRBJ2-1
CDR3nt: TGTGCCAGCAGCCTATCAGCCGGGACAGGGACCTACAATGAGCAGTTCTTC
CDR3aa: CASSLSAGTGTYNEQFF